This entry describes one TCR beta chain. The antigen is undetermined. The CDR3 extends over 12 amino acids. V lost 6 bases and J lost 9, with 14 bases in between. The germline V gene has CDR1 SGHRS and CDR2 YFSETQ. The sequenced template was cDNA made from the entire isolated RNA. For naive, central memory and regulatory T cell samples, reads averaged roughly 3.7 million. Only in-frame clones appear in the TCRdb table, and some are missing; sequencing was by immunoSEQ multiplex PCR. The data show under 200,000 clones, with 10% seen just once and 0.45% to 0.5% held by the top ten. This sample is drawn from a study of beta chain features in type 1 diabetes. Study context: Healthy donors, compared against patients, showed similar age, gender and cell yields.

The study's findings and limits: Among all four CD4+ subsets, Type 1 diabetes patients had TCRB CDR3s that were moderately but significantly shorter. In patients and controls equally, PCR might favor templates that are shorter.

The V and J genes are TRBV5-1 and TRBJ2-3; D is unresolved. The source material was central memory CD4+ T cells from blood. This receptor was identified in a man aged 30-40 years with type 1 diabetes. The DNA of the CDR3 is TGCGCCAGCAAACTCGGAGAGGAAACGCAGTATTTT. It specifies CASKLGEETQYF.